Sequencing of this T cell receptor beta chain was carried out in a study of cytomegalovirus exposure and HLA in healthy donors. The study ran its PCR with 60 Vbeta and 13 Jbeta primers. Method: immunoSEQ multiplex PCR; TCRdb's copy keeps in-frame clones and lacks some. The data show approximately 190,000 clones, 12% seen once. The CDR3 length is 13 residues. Germline-derived CDR1 and CDR2 are MNHEY and SMNVEV (reference sequence). The V and J ends lost 5 bases and 7 bases, in that order; junction bases with no gene match: 4. The donors comprised healthy bone marrow donors. Material: PBMCs. This receptor was obtained from a man aged 50 to 59 in good health and CMV-seropositive. The rearrangement joins TRBV27 to TRBJ2-1, with 8 bases identical to TRBD1. CDR3 in amino acids: CASSRTGLNEQFF. The DNA of the CDR3 is TGTGCCAGCAGTCGGACAGGGTTAAATGAGCAGTTCTTC.